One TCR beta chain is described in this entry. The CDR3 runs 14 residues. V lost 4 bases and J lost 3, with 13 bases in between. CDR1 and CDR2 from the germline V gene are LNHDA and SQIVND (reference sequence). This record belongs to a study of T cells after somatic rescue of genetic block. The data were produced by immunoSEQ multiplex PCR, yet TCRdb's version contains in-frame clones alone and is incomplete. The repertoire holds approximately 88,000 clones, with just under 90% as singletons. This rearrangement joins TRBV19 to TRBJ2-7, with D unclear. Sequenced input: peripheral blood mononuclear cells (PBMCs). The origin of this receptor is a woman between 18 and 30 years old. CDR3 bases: TGTGCCAGTAGTACGCCAGCCGGCTACTACGAGCAGTACTTC. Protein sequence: CASSTPAGYYEQYF.